Listed below are T cell receptor beta chains from one sample, sequenced in a study of T cells expressing NK-cell markers. Using the 5' RACE reads, TCRdb records one entry per CDR3 protein without DNA. This sample carries some 440,000 distinct CDR3 sequences, with more than 1.4% going to the ten biggest clones. The material sequenced was blood T cells: a sorted CD56 or NKG2C T cell subset, CD4+ or CD8+ T cells, or bulk PBMC T cells (not recorded which). Receptor source: a woman in her fifties or sixties in good health. Both conserved end residues are part of each CDR3.

TRBV5-1	TRBJ2-1	CASSPGTSWGNEQFF
TRBV3-1	TRBJ2-1	CASSQVPLSAFNDEQFF
TRBV7-8	TRBJ2-6	CASSGVSGANVLTF
TRBV12-3/TRBV12-4	TRBJ1-5	CASSLAGGGGQPQHF
TRBV12-3/TRBV12-4	TRBJ2-2	CASASGIPPAWELFF
TRBV30	TRBJ2-2	CAWASTPSGSSGELFF
TRBV24-1	TRBJ2-1	CATSPLQGEYNEQFF
TRBV7-8	TRBJ1-3	CASSFLSTGGPGNTIYF
TRBV19	TRBJ2-2	CASSMGPETGELFF
TRBV25-1	TRBJ1-1	CATKGVAEAFF
TRBV6-5	TRBJ2-6	CASSYQFEELDYSSGANVLTF
TRBV27	TRBJ2-6	CASSSRAQGTGANVLTF
TRBV12-3/TRBV12-4	TRBJ2-2	CASSRGRSTGELFF
TRBV7-9	TRBJ2-3	CASSLGELRELTDTQYF
TRBV4-1	TRBJ2-1	CASSQDNNRGFNEQFF
TRBV28	TRBJ1-5	CASSLRGGGQPQHF
TRBV7-9	TRBJ2-3	CASSVGGPTSTDTQYF
TRBV28	TRBJ2-6	CASSLTASGANVLTF